This T cell receptor (beta chain) was captured by sequencing in a study of T-cell memory formation after mild COVID-19. Study information: For the most part, TCR clusters were specific to one donor. Findings and caveats of the study: Second-wave clones that peaked on day 37 lacked confirmed SARS-CoV-2 specificity.

This clonotype has just a few counts. What it recognizes is unknown. Constant-segment primers and 5'RACE yielded cDNA libraries for TCR alpha and TCR beta, each carrying sample barcodes and UMIs. One entry per CDR3 protein, called by TCRdb with MiXCR from the 5' RACE reads. Of 190,000 or so distinct CDR3 sequences listed, around 25% are singletons. The sequencing input was PBMCs or a T cell subset sorted from them (not recorded which). The sequence was collected from an adult woman who had mild COVID-19 (a few samples of this study predate the infection). Cell type and time point are not known.

The CDR3 spells CASSYDLSSYNEQFF. CDR3 DNA: TGTGCCAGCAGTTATGACTTGTCCTCCTACAATGAGCAGTTCTTC. V is TRBV28 and J is TRBJ2-1; no reliable D call. Germline V gene data show CDR1 as MDHEN and CDR2 as SYDVKM. V was pared by 4 bases and J by 0 bases, with 10 bases between. This CDR3 is built from 15 residues.